The subject of this entry is one T cell receptor beta chain. Antigen unknown. Measured with immunoSEQ multiplex PCR; TCRdb has only the in-frame clones, and not every one. The sample yields over 90,000 clones, under 90% seen once. The data originate from a study of T cell clones after liver transplantation. Study-level information: Graft-donor-reactive sequences were compared with third-party-reactive TCRbeta sequences from pre-transplant mixed lymphocyte reactions.

Thawed unstimulated PBMCs were FACS-sorted by CD3, CD4 and CD8 into two populations. Study findings and constraints: These preliminary findings come from unstandardized post-transplant sampling times.

The germline gives CDR1 MDHEN, CDR2 SYDVKM. Trimming removed 8 bases from V and 1 base from J, with 17 bases in between. The CDR3 is made up of 15 amino acids. This TCR derives from a human patient who received a liver transplant. Some T cells may trace back to the graft donor. Material: CD4+ T cells from blood, obtained about 50 months after liver transplant. The V and J genes are TRBV28 and TRBJ2-5, with D hard to call. CDR3 loop: CASGPGIGSQETQYF. Written as DNA, the CDR3 is TGTGCCAGCGGTCCTGGTATTGGGTCCCAAGAGACCCAGTACTTC.